The present T cell receptor beta chain was sequenced within a study of shared clonotypes between healthy human individuals. V gave up 5 bases and J gave up 2 bases, with 10 bases separating them. CDR3 length: 13 amino acids. CDR1 and CDR2 from the germline V gene are LNHDA and SQIVND (reference sequence). The data were produced by immunoSEQ multiplex PCR, yet TCRdb's version contains in-frame clones alone and is incomplete. The profile shows hundreds of thousands of clones, about 91% of them singletons. Terminally differentiated effector memory CD45RA+ cells were excluded from the naive CD8 cells, which were CD45RO-negative and positively selected for CCR7.

The chain couples TRBV19 to TRBJ2-7; D uncertain. The sequenced material came from naive CD8+ T cells sorted from blood. The sequence derives from a man aged 30 to 39 in good health. The CDR3 sequence is CASSFGAAYEQYF. CDR3 bases: TGTGCCAGTAGTTTTGGCGCTGCCTACGAGCAGTACTTC.